This record concerns one T cell receptor beta chain sequence. The sample is drawn from a study of blood T cell repertoires in COVID-19. Study details: Italy, Spain and the United States were the sources of the convalescent and acute COVID-19 samples. In each case, the material was cDNA or gDNA derived from T cells, B-cell-depleted T cells, or PBMCs.

In the original workflow: How many nucleated cells were present was estimated from reference gene primer amplification. This table comes from immunoSEQ multiplex PCR, and its TCRdb copy is limited to in-frame clones, with some not included. That table furnishes V, J and clone size, whereas the DNA furnished D and trimming. The table lists about 240,000 clones, 85% to 90% of them singletons. Sequenced input: peripheral blood. This clonotype was sampled from a woman aged 70-85 years with active or convalescent COVID-19.

The CDR3 sequence: CASSRGGASNYGYTF. For the CDR3, the DNA is TGTGCCAGCAGCCGGGGTGGAGCATCTAACTATGGCTACACCTTC. This rearrangement joins TRBV7-9 to TRBJ1-2; D is unclear. Germline V gene lookup returns CDR1 SEHNR and CDR2 FQNEAQ (reference sequence). V was trimmed by 5 bases and J by 0 bases, leaving 13 bases between them. This CDR3 spans 15 amino acids. The complete variable domain, with remaining parts taken from reference TRBV7-9 and TRBJ1-2, reads DTGVSQNPRHKITKRGQNVTFRCDPISEHNRLYWYRQTLGQGPEFLTYFQNEAQLEKSRLLSDRFSAERPKGSFSTLEIQRTEQGDSAMYLCASSRGGASNYGYTFGSGTRLTVV.